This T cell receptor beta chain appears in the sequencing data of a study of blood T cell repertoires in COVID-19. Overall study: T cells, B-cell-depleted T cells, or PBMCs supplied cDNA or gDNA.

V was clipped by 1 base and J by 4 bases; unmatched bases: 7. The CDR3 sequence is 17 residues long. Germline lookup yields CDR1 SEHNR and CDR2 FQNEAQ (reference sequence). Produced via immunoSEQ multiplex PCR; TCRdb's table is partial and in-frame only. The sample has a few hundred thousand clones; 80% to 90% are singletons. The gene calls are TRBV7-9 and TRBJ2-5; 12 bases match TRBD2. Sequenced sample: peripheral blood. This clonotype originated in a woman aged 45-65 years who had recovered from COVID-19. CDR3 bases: TGTGCCAGCAGCTTAGGTACACCGGGACTAGCGGGAGAGACCCAGTACTTC. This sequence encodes CASSLGTPGLAGETQYF. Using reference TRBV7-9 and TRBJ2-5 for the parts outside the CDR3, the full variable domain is DTGVSQNPRHKITKRGQNVTFRCDPISEHNRLYWYRQTLGQGPEFLTYFQNEAQLEKSRLLSDRFSAERPKGSFSTLEIQRTEQGDSAMYLCASSLGTPGLAGETQYFGPGTRLLVL.